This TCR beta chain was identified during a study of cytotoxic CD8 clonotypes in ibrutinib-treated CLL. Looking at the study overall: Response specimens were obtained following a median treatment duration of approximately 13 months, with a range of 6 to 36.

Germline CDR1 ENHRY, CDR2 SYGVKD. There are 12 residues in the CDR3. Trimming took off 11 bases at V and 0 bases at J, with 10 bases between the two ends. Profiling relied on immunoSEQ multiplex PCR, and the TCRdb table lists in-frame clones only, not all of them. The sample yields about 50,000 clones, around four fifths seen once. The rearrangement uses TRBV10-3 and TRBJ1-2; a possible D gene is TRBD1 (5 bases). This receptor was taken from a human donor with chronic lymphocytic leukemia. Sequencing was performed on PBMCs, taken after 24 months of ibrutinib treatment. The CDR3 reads CASGTTNYGYTF. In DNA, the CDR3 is TGTGCCTCAGGGACGACTAACTATGGCTACACCTTC.